This T cell receptor beta chain was profiled in a study of blood T cell repertoires in COVID-19. Study as a whole: Acute-phase and convalescent COVID-19 samples originated in the United States, Italy and Spain. The analysed material was cDNA or gDNA that came from T cells, B-cell-depleted T cells, or PBMCs.

The CDR3 length is 11 residues. V was shortened by 6 bases and J by 1 base, with 3 bases between the two germline ends. CDR1 is LNHNV and CDR2 is YYDKDF in the germline V gene (reference sequence). All enrollees were about 18 to 89 years old and from roughly 26 US areas. Authors' processing steps: Reference gene primer amplification in the assay estimated nucleated cell counts. Using immunoSEQ multiplex PCR, the repertoire was profiled, and TCRdb retains in-frame clones only, with some absent. V and J calls plus clone size are reproduced from that table; the DNA served to infer D and trimming. Among 150,000 to 200,000 clones listed, around 79% were seen once.

The specimen sequenced was PBMCs or T cells enriched from blood (not recorded which). The clonotype was recovered from a man in his fifties who had recovered from COVID-19. The chain is built from TRBV15 and TRBJ2-5, with no clear D. CDR3 protein: CATSLQETQYF. CDR3 bases: TGTGCCACCAGTCTCCAAGAGACCCAGTACTTC.